A selection of T cell receptor beta chains follows, all from one sample in a study of tumor-infiltrating lymphocytes in glioblastoma multiforme. MiXCR, applied by TCRdb to the multiplex PCR reads, yields one record per CDR3 protein. The data hold 15,000 or so distinct CDR3 sequences, with about 69% observed a single time. Sequencing was done on a sample of brain tumor tissue. Every receptor here comes from a male donor with glioblastoma. Both conserved end residues are part of each CDR3. The order of the fields is CDR3 length, V gene, J gene, CDR3 protein.

len: 20; v_gene: TRBV6-2/TRBV6-3; j_gene: TRBJ1-5; CDR3aa: CASRTGTAFLSVRISQPQHF
len: 16; v_gene: TRBV13; j_gene: TRBJ2-3; CDR3aa: CASSLRGRLVPDTQYF
len: 13; v_gene: TRBV4-1; j_gene: TRBJ1-1; CDR3aa: CASSHNMNTEAFF
len: 15; v_gene: TRBV28; j_gene: TRBJ2-7; CDR3aa: CASSPGADYTHEQYF
len: 14; v_gene: TRBV29-1; j_gene: TRBJ2-7; CDR3aa: CSALEADIYGEQYF
len: 14; v_gene: TRBV11-2; j_gene: TRBJ2-1; CDR3aa: CASSYPGSYNEQFF
len: 15; v_gene: TRBV11-2; j_gene: TRBJ1-4; CDR3aa: CASSLLGATNEKLFF
len: 14; v_gene: TRBV29-1; j_gene: TRBJ2-1; CDR3aa: CSASQGEPYSKQFF
len: 14; v_gene: TRBV6-2/TRBV6-3; j_gene: TRBJ2-1; CDR3aa: CASSTPDGYNEQFF
len: 12; v_gene: TRBV10-3; j_gene: TRBJ2-7; CDR3aa: CAISEQGTEQYF
len: 17; v_gene: TRBV4-1; j_gene: TRBJ2-5; CDR3aa: CASSQGVASVSGGTRYF
len: 14; v_gene: TRBV14; j_gene: TRBJ2-7; CDR3aa: CASSQEAGFYEQYF
len: 13; v_gene: TRBV11-2; j_gene: TRBJ1-2; CDR3aa: CASSLGDVNGYTF
len: 13; v_gene: TRBV20-1; j_gene: TRBJ1-2; CDR3aa: CSAPGQDNYGYTF
len: 12; v_gene: TRBV7-9; j_gene: TRBJ1-1; CDR3aa: CASRLGVTEALF
len: 14; v_gene: TRBV6-5; j_gene: TRBJ2-1; CDR3aa: CASSYSRGTDEQFF
len: 17; v_gene: TRBV4-1; j_gene: TRBJ1-1; CDR3aa: CASSQDRFRGLNTEAFF
len: 13; v_gene: TRBV29-1; j_gene: TRBJ1-4; CDR3aa: CSADTGGHEKLFF
len: 13; v_gene: TRBV11-2; j_gene: TRBJ2-5; CDR3aa: CASSWEAEETQYF
len: 16; v_gene: TRBV10-1; j_gene: TRBJ2-2; CDR3aa: CASSGMASGRAAELLF
len: 15; v_gene: TRBV4-2; j_gene: TRBJ1-5; CDR3aa: CASSQDLASNQPQHF
len: 15; v_gene: TRBV6-4; j_gene: TRBJ2-3; CDR3aa: CASSDPALGTDTQYF
len: 15; v_gene: TRBV20-1; j_gene: TRBJ1-6; CDR3aa: CSVPRDTRGNSPLHF
len: 12; v_gene: TRBV29-1; j_gene: TRBJ1-2; CDR3aa: CSVFSANYGYTF